This T cell receptor (beta chain) appears in the sequencing data of a study of a mutant IDH1 vaccine in newly diagnosed glioma (dated by TCRdb to about 2021). Describing the broader study: Eight vaccinations were administered to patients in weeks 1, 3, 5, 7, 11, 15, 19 and 23, corresponding to visits V03 through V10. Vaccination began 4-6 weeks after radiotherapy alone, or alongside temozolomide cycles in the chemotherapy-containing groups. The 32 treated patients were roughly 60% male and roughly 40% female, with a mean age of 40.4 years. Before enrollment, most patients had been given radiochemotherapy with temozolomide as standard therapy, while the rest had received either radiotherapy alone or temozolomide alone. Peripheral blood samples were drawn at six visits, namely V03 (baseline), V05, V07, V10, V12 and V13. For exploratory analyses, approximately 25 treated patients had longitudinal TCRB deep sequencing done wherever samples were available.

Results and caveats for the whole study, not just this receptor: Changes in the top peripheral T cell clonotypes picked up by TCRB sequencing did not appear to be linked to pseudoprogression. The authors stated that sample limitations prevented analyses of patient blood samples from being reproduced. Immune responses induced by the vaccine were seen in around 93% of patients across multiple MHC alleles. PBMC samples for TCRB deep sequencing were selected based on availability.

In light of the paper, this sample's time point label describes: week 23, last vaccination. Every vaccine dose consisted of 300 ug of a 20-mer mutant IDH1 peptide in Montanide, administered subcutaneously together with topical imiquimod. The donors had newly diagnosed IDH1-mutant astrocytomas of WHO grade 3 or 4 that showed loss of nuclear ATRX. The samples were drawn from NOA16, a multicentre, single-arm, open-label phase I trial in Germany that tested a mutant IDH1 peptide vaccine in humans for the first time. Genomic DNA for TCRB sequencing was extracted from EDTA blood using the DNeasy Blood and Tissue Kit. Receptors were amplified or captured by the immunoSEQ multiplex PCR assay. The hsTCRB Kit was used according to the manufacturer's protocol to amplify rearranged TCR beta chain sequences. An Illumina MiSeq was used to sequence the TCRB libraries. The authors' analysis ran thus. The proprietary platform of the kit vendor was used for demultiplexing, trimming and gene mapping. Not all clones reach the TCRdb copy of this immuneACCESS table, which keeps in-frame sequences only. Checked studies attribute under half of the gap to unresolved V genes and leave the rest unexplained. The V and J calls and the clone size are those of that table, but D and trimming were determined from the DNA. The sample table holds about 77,000 clones, of which approximately 85% were seen once. 0.6% to 0.95% of the sample goes to the ten largest clones.

With regard to this clone: Its antigen is unknown. No base quality information exists; no much larger clone differs at one position.

The TCR originated in a woman in her 50s with glioma. The sample in question was PBMCs, obtained from a glioma patient whose treatment included an IDH1 peptide vaccine.

CDR3 region: CASSGTGEPNQPQHF. The DNA sequence is as follows: TGTGCCAGTAGCGGGACAGGGGAACCCAATCAGCCCCAGCATTTT. This chain joins TRBV19 to TRBJ1-5; 10 bases in the middle match TRBD1. V trim: 6 bases; J trim: 3 bases; unmatched bases: 5. Counted from cysteine to phenylalanine, this CDR3 has 15 amino acids. Of the read, only the CDR3 DNA is kept; its 45 bases are in frame from base 1. CDR1 LNHDA and CDR2 SQIVND were looked up in the germline V gene (reference sequence).